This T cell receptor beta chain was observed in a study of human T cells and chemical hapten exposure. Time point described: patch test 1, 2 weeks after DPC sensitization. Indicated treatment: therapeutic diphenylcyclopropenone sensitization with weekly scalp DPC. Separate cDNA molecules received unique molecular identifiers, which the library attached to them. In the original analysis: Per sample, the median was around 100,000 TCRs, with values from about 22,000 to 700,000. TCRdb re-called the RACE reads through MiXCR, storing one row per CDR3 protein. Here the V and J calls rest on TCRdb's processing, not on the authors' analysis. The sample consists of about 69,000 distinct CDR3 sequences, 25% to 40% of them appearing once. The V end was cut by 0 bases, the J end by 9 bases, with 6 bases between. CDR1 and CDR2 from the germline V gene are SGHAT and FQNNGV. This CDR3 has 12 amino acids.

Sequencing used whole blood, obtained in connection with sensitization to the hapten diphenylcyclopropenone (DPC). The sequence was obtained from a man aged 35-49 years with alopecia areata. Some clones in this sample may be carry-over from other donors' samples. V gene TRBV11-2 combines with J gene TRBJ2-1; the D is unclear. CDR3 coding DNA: TGTGCCAGCAGCTTAGATGGAGCTGAGCAGTTCTTC. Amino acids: CASSLDGAEQFF.